This T cell receptor (beta chain) was sequenced for a study of CD8+CD57+ T cells in acquired aplastic anemia. About the study: On average, sorted CD4+ and CD8+ cells gave 3.2 ug of DNA. Study findings and constraints: CD8+ Simpson's diversity showed no significant patient-control difference. Patients shared 25 to 35 CD8+ CDR3 sequences with controls.

The germline V gene encodes CDR1 SEHNR and CDR2 FQNEAQ (reference sequence). This CDR3 has 15 residues. Comments on this clonotype: Its specificity is unknown.

TCR beta VDJ and CDR3 profiles were obtained from a genomic DNA template. TCRdb passed the reads through MiXCR, listing each CDR3 protein once. The sample holds 150,000 to 200,000 distinct CDR3 sequences, around 66% seen once. The sequence was collected from a human donor with severe aplastic anemia or a healthy control (not recorded which). Input material: sorted CD4+, CD8+, or CD8+CD57+ T cells (not recorded which) from PBMCs. This chain links TRBV7-9 with TRBJ2-5, with D perhaps matching TRBD2 (6 bases). The last part of the DNA fits TRBJ2-7 better; the J call may be wrong. CDR3 amino acids: CASSLARGNSYEQYF. The CDR3 DNA follows: TGTGCCAGCAGCTTAGCGCGGGGAAACTCCTACGAGCAGTACTTC.